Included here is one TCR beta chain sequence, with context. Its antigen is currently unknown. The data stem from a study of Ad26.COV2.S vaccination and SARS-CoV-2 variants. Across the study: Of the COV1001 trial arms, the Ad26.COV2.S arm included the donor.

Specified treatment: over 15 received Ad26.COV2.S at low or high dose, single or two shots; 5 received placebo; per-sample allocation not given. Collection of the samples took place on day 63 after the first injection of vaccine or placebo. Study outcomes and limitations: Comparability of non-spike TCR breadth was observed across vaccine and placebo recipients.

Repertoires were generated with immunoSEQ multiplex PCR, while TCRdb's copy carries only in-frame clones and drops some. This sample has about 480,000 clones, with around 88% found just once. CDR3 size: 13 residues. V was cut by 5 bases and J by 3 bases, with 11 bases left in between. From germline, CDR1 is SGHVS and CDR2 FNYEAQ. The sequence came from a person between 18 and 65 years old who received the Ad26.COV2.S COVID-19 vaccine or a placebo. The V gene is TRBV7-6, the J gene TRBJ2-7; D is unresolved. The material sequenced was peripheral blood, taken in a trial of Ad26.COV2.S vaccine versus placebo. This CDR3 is CASSPLLSYEQYF. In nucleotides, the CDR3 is TGTGCCAGCAGCCCGCTTTTAAGCTACGAGCAGTACTTC. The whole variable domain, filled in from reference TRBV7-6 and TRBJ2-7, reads GAGVSQSPRYKVTKRGQDVALRCDPISGHVSLYWYRQALGQGPEFLTYFNYEAQQDKSGLPNDRFSAERPEGSISTLTIQRTEQRDSAMYRCASSPLLSYEQYFGPGTRLTVT.